This note documents a single T cell receptor (beta chain) sequence. These data are taken from a study of cytomegalovirus exposure and HLA in healthy donors. The PCR had 60 Vbeta and 13 Jbeta primers. The protocol was immunoSEQ multiplex PCR, while the TCRdb copy is restricted to in-frame clones and leaves out a portion. The table includes more than 150,000 clones, less than 90% detected once. Germline V gene lookup returns CDR1 SGHRS and CDR2 YFSETQ. The V and J ends lost 5 bases and 1 base, in that order; junction bases with no gene match: 10. The CDR3 spans 16 residues. The sample consisted of PBMCs. The V and J genes are TRBV5-1 and TRBJ2-3, with TRBD2 identical over 7 bases. This receptor was obtained from a boy aged 10-17 years in good health and CMV-seronegative. In DNA, the CDR3 is TGCGCCAGCAGAACTGGCACACGGGAGGGCACAGATACGCAGTATTTT. Protein sequence: CASRTGTREGTDTQYF.